This is a list of T cell receptor beta chains from one sample in a study of shared clonotypes between healthy human individuals. Measured with immunoSEQ multiplex PCR; TCRdb has only the in-frame clones, and not every one. The table lists 2 million to 2.5 million clones, 93% of them singletons. Sequenced material: naive CD4+ T cells from PBMCs. The receptors derive from a young man in good health. Some clones in this sample may be carry-over from other donors' samples. The CDR3 runs from the conserved cysteine through the conserved F or W. The D gene is left open where the match is weak. The listing skips clone size in some rows; elsewhere it reads once, few, many or a size class.

TRBV9	TRBD2	TRBJ2-1	once	TGTGCCAGCAGCGTAGCGGGAGGCTCCTACAATGAGCAGTTCTTC	CASSVAGGSYNEQFF
TRBV5-4	TRBD2	TRBJ2-5	-	TGTGCCAGCAGCTTGGCGCTAGCGGGAGCCGAGACCCAGTACTTC	CASSLALAGAETQYF
TRBV6-5	-	TRBJ2-1	-	TGTGCCAGCAGTTCAATCAGGAACAATGAGCAGTTCTTC	CASSSIRNNEQFF
TRBV5-1	-	TRBJ2-3	-	TGCGCCAGCAGCTTGACCCAGTTCACAGATACGCAGTATTTT	CASSLTQFTDTQYF
TRBV9	-	TRBJ1-1	-	TGTGCCAGCAGCGTAGTTGGGGCATCCACTGAAGCTTTCTTT	CASSVVGASTEAFF
TRBV7-3	-	TRBJ2-2	-	TGTGCCAGCAGCTTAAATGGCAGGGACACCGGGGAGCTGTTTTTT	CASSLNGRDTGELFF
TRBV6-1	TRBD1	TRBJ1-4	-	TGTGCCAGCAGCGATCAGACAGGGAGTAATGAAAAACTGTTTTTT	CASSDQTGSNEKLFF
TRBV10-3	TRBD1	TRBJ1-4	-	TGTGCCATCAGTGAGTCACAGGGGGGACCTAATGAAAAACTGTTTTTT	CAISESQGGPNEKLFF
TRBV2	-	TRBJ1-1	-	TGTGCCAGCGTACCTTTAAACGGGGTGAACACTGAAGCTTTCTTT	CASVPLNGVNTEAFF
TRBV7-3	-	TRBJ2-2	once	TGTGCCAGCAGCTTGGGGCCGGGGTCGAACACCGGGGAGCTGTTTTTT	CASSLGPGSNTGELFF
TRBV15	-	TRBJ1-2	-	TGTGCCACCAGCAGAGATCTGGCAGGAATTAACTATGGCTACACCTTC	CATSRDLAGINYGYTF
TRBV6-6	-	TRBJ1-5	once	TGTGCCAGCAGTTACTCAGACAATCAGCCCCAGCATTTT	CASSYSDNQPQHF
TRBV28	-	TRBJ1-6	-	TGTGCCAGCAGTTTATCGGGAGGAGCGTCCTATAATTCACCCCTCCACTTT	CASSLSGGASYNSPLHF
TRBV5-1	TRBD1	TRBJ1-4	once	TGCGCCAGCAGCTTTCAGGGGGTCGGTGAAAAACTGTTTTTT	CASSFQGVGEKLFF
TRBV19	-	TRBJ1-5	-	TGTGCCAGTAGTATATGGGGCAATCAGCCCCAGCATTTT	CASSIWGNQPQHF
TRBV5-6	-	TRBJ1-2	-	TGTGCCAGCAGCTTGAGGAGGGGGATCTATGGCTACACCTTC	CASSLRRGIYGYTF
TRBV27	-	TRBJ1-2	-	TGTGCCAGCAGGGCCAGGGGTGTCTATGGCTACACCTTC	CASRARGVYGYTF
TRBV6-1	-	TRBJ1-3	-	TGTGCCAGCAGGACGACAGGTATCGGCACCATATATTTT	CASRTTGIGTIYF
TRBV5-1	TRBD2	TRBJ2-3	-	TGCGCCAGCAGCTCCGGACTAGCGGGTCCTACGCAGTATTTT	CASSSGLAGPTQYF
TRBV11-3	-	TRBJ1-2	-	TGTGCCAGCAGCTTGTCGGGATCCGGCTACACCTTC	CASSLSGSGYTF
TRBV28	-	TRBJ1-5	-	TGTGCGTCCCGGTTGTTAGGTAGCAATCAGCCCCAGCATTTT	CASRLLGSNQPQHF
TRBV6-1	-	TRBJ2-3	-	TGTGCCAGCAGTGGAACAGGTTGGCAGCCGGGCCCCACAGATACGCAGTATTTT	CASSGTGWQPGPTDTQYF
TRBV7-2	TRBD1	TRBJ2-4	-	TGTGCCAGCAGCCCTAAGACAGGGCATAGGCTTCCTCAGTACTTC	CASSPKTGHRLPQYF
TRBV5-1	-	TRBJ1-2	-	TGCGCCAGCAGCTTGGAACAGCCTAGCCGGGGCTACACCTTC	CASSLEQPSRGYTF
TRBV7-9	-	TRBJ1-5	-	TGTGCCAGCAGCGGCGGGGGGTATAGCAATCAGCCCCAGCATTTT	CASSGGGYSNQPQHF
TRBV28	-	TRBJ1-5	-	TGTGCCAGCACCTCATTCGGACAGAGGTTCCAGCCCCAGCATTTT	CASTSFGQRFQPQHF
TRBV28	-	TRBJ1-3	-	TGTGCCAGCAGTTTGAGGGAGGGATCTGGAAACACCATATATTTT	CASSLREGSGNTIYF
TRBV18	-	TRBJ1-3	-	TGTGCCAGCTCACAAGTCCCCGTGGACACCATATATTTT	CASSQVPVDTIYF
TRBV6-5	-	TRBJ2-7	-	TGTGCCAGCAGTTCCCAGCCCTACGAGCAGTACTTC	CASSSQPYEQYF
TRBV28	-	TRBJ1-1	few	TGTGCCACCGTAATGAACACTGAAGCTTTCTTT	CATVMNTEAFF